The sequence of this T cell receptor (beta chain) was determined in a study of CD8+ T cells in alopecia areata. Study outcomes and limitations: Among the top 100, expanded CD8+ clones, as well as scalp clonality, were significantly decreased by tofacitinib.

CDR3 length equals 13 residues. Trimming pared 2 bases from V and 0 bases from J, leaving 7 bases between. Germline-derived CDR1 and CDR2 are SQVTM and ANQGSEA. Specified treatment: oral pan-JAK inhibitor, 5-10 mg twice daily. As to this clone: Its antigen remains unknown.

Extraction and reverse transcription of RNA yielded cDNA as the sequencing template. Sequenced by immunoSEQ multiplex PCR; TCRdb stores in-frame clones only, minus some. This table holds around 190,000 clones, 60% to 70% found once. The receptor was isolated from a human donor with alopecia areata. The sample consisted of CD4+ T cells sorted from blood, taken at week 4, from a patient treated with tofacitinib. This chain uses TRBV29-1 with TRBJ1-1, with TRBD1 as a possible D gene (5 bases). For the CDR3, the DNA is TGCAGCGTTGAACGGACAATGAACACTGAAGCTTTCTTT. It is translated as CSVERTMNTEAFF.